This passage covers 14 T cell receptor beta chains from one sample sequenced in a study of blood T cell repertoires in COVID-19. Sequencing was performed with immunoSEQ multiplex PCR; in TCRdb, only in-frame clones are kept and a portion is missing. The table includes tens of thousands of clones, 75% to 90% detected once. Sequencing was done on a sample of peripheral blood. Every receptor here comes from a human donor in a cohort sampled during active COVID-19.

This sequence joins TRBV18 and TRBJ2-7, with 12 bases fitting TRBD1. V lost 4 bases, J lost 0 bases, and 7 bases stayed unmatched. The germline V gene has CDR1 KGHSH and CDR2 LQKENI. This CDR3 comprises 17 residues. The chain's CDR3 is CASSLGTGGNASYEQYF. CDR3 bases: TGTGCCAGCTCACTCGGGACAGGGGGCAATGCCTCCTACGAGCAGTACTTC.

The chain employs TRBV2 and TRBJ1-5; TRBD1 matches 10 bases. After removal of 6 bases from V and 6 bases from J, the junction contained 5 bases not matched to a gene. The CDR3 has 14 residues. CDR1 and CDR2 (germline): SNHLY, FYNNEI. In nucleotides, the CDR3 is TGTGCCAGCAGGGGACAGGGGCGGGGTCAGCCCCAGCATTTT. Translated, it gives CASRGQGRGQPQHF.

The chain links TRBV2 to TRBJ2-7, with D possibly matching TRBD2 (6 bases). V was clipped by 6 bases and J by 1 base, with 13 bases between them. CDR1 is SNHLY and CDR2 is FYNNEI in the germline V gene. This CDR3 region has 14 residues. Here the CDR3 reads CASRTGTQSYEQYF. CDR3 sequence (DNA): TGTGCCAGCAGGACCGGGACTCAATCCTACGAGCAGTACTTC.

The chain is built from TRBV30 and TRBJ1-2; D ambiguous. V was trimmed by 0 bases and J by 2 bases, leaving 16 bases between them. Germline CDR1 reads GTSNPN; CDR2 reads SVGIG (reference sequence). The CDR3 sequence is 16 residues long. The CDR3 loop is CAWSVRSPGNNYGYTF. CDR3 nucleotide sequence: TGTGCCTGGAGTGTACGTAGCCCCGGCAACAACTATGGCTACACCTTC.

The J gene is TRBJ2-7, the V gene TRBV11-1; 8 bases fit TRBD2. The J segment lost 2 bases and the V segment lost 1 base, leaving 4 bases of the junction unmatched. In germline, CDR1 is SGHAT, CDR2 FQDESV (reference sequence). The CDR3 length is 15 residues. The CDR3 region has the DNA TGTGCCAGCAGCTTAGAAGCGGGGGAGACCTACGAGCAGTACTTC. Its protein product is CASSLEAGETYEQYF.

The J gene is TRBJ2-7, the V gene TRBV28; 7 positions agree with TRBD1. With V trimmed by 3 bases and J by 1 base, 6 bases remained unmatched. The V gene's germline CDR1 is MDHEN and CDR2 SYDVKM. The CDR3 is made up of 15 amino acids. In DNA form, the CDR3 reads TGTGCCAGCAGTTTCGGTAGGGGGCCTTCCTACGAGCAGTACTTC. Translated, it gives CASSFGRGPSYEQYF.

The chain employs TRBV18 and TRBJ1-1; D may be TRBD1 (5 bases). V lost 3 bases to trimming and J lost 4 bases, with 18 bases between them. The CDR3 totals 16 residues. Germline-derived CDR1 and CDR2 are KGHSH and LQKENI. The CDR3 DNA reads TGTGCCAGCTCACCCCTAGTCCTGGGGCGGGGCACTGAAGCTTTCTTT. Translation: CASSPLVLGRGTEAFF.

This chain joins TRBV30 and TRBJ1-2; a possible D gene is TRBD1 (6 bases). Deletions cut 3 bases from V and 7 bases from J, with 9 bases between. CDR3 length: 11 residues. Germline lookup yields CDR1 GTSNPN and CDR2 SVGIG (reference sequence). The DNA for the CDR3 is TGTGCCTGGAGCCGCAGGGGTGGCTACACCTTC. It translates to CAWSRRGGYTF. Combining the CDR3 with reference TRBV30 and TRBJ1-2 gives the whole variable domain SQTIHQWPATLVQPVGSPLSLECTVEGTSNPNLYWYRQAAGRGLQLLFYSVGIGQISSEVPQNLSASRPQDRQFILSSKKLLLSDSGFYLCAWSRRGGYTFGSGTRLTVV.

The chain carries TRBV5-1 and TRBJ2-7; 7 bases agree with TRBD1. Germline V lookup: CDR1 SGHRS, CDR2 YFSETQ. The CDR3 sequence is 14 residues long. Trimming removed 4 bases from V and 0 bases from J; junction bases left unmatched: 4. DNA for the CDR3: TGCGCCAGCAGCCGGGACAGCAGCTCCTACGAGCAGTACTTC. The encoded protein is CASSRDSSSYEQYF.

The CDR3 loop reads CASSEWGQGHYEQYF. The DNA for the CDR3 is TGTGCCAGCAGTGAATGGGGACAGGGGCACTACGAGCAGTACTTC. The J gene is TRBJ2-7, the V gene TRBV6-1; 10 bases are shared with TRBD1. This CDR3 has 15 residues. Unmatched junction bases numbered 4, after V lost 2 bases and J lost 3 bases. Germline V CDR1 and CDR2: MNHNS, SASEGT.

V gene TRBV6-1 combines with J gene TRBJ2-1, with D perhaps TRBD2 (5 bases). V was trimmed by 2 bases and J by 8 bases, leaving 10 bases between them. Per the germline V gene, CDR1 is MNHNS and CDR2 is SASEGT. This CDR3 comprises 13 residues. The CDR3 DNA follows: TGTGCCAGCAGTGAAAGTCCGGGGTATGAGCAGTTCTTC. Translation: CASSESPGYEQFF.

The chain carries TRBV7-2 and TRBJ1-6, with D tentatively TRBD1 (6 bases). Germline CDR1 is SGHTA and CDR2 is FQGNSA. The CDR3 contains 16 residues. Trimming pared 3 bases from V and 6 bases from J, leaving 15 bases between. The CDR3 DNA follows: TGTGCCAGCAGCTTTTATATGGGGGCTACTAATTCACCCCTCCACTTT. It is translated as CASSFYMGATNSPLHF.

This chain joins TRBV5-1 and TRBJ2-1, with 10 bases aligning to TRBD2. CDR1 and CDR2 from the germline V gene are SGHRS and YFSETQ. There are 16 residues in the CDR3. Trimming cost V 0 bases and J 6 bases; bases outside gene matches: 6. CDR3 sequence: CASSLAAGGPLNEQFF. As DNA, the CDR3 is TGCGCCAGCAGCTTGGCAGCGGGAGGGCCCCTCAATGAGCAGTTCTTC.

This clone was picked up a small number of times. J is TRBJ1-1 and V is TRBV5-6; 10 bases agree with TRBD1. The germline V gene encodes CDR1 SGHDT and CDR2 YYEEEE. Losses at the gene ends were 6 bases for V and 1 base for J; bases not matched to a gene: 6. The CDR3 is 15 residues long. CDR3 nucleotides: TGTGCCAGCACGGGGGACAGGGGACGGAACACTGAAGCTTTCTTT. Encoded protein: CASTGDRGRNTEAFF.